Below are 24 T cell receptor beta chains sequenced from a single sample in a study of T-cell memory formation after mild COVID-19. TCRdb processed the 5' RACE reads anew with MiXCR; each CDR3 protein has one entry. The sample records 400,000 to 500,000 distinct CDR3 sequences, 20% to 25% being singletons. What was sequenced was PBMCs or a T cell subset sorted from them (not recorded which). Receptors originate from an adult woman who had mild COVID-19 (a few samples of this study predate the infection). Cell type and time point are not known.

The V gene is TRBV7-3, the J gene TRBJ2-3; D not resolved. Trimming stripped 2 bases from V and 3 bases from J, with 9 bases between. CDR1 is SGHTA and CDR2 is FQGTGA in the germline V gene. The CDR3 sequence is 14 residues long. CDR3 nucleotides: TGTGCCAGCAGCTTAGGGCTGGAGACAGATACGCAGTATTTT. Its protein product is CASSLGLETDTQYF.

The chain combines TRBV24-1 with TRBJ2-7, with 9 bases fitting TRBD2. Germline V gene lookup returns CDR1 KGHDR and CDR2 SFDVKD. Trimming cost V 7 bases and J 3 bases; bases outside gene matches: 9. The CDR3 runs 15 residues. The CDR3 bases are TGTGCCACCAGCGGTGGGGGACTAGCAGGCTACGAGCAGTACTTC. It translates to CATSGGGLAGYEQYF.

This clonotype occurred many times. The V call is TRBV10-3, the J call TRBJ2-7, with 9 bases that match TRBD2. CDR1 is ENHRY and CDR2 is SYGVKD in the germline V gene. Trimming at V came to 6 bases and at J to 1 base, leaving 4 bases not matched to a gene. The CDR3 is 14 residues long. CDR3 sequence reads: CAISVTSGSYEQYF. The CDR3 bases are TGTGCCATCAGCGTGACTAGCGGTTCCTACGAGCAGTACTTC.

This clonotype was observed a few times. The chain recombines TRBV2 with TRBJ1-2, with 7 positions matching TRBD1. The CDR3 sequence is 13 residues long. J lost 8 bases, V lost 5 bases, and 8 bases had no gene match. Germline V gene lookup returns CDR1 SNHLY and CDR2 FYNNEI. For the CDR3, the DNA is TGTGCCAGCAGTTCGGGGATGACAGGGGGCTACACCTTC. Protein sequence: CASSSGMTGGYTF.

CDR3 region: CSLLGSGDEQFF. CDR3 nucleotides: TGCAGCCTCTTAGGGTCGGGGGATGAGCAGTTCTTC. J is TRBJ2-1 and V is TRBV29-1; maybe TRBD2 (6 bases). The CDR3 extends over 12 amino acids. CDR1 and CDR2 from the germline V gene are SQVTM and ANQGSEA. The V end was cut by 8 bases, the J end by 8 bases, with 16 bases between.

The chain uses TRBV2 and TRBJ2-1; 8 bases are shared with TRBD1. Germline assignment: CDR1 SNHLY and CDR2 FYNNEI. V lost 8 bases and J lost 5; bases outside the gene matches: 8. The CDR3 spans 14 residues. CDR3 residues: CASVSRQGHNEQFF. In DNA, the CDR3 is TGTGCCAGCGTATCCCGACAGGGGCACAATGAGCAGTTCTTC.

The rearrangement links TRBV5-5 to TRBJ1-1; weak D call: TRBD1 (6 bases). Looked up from germline, CDR1 is SGHKS and CDR2 is YYEKEE (reference sequence). Trimming took off 1 base at V and 6 bases at J, with 10 bases between the two ends. CDR3 length: 13 amino acids. In nucleotides, the CDR3 is TGTGCCAGCAGCTTGTCAGGGGTTCCTGAAGCTTTCTTT. Its protein is CASSLSGVPEAFF.

The chain carries TRBV28 and TRBJ2-7; TRBD1 aligns across 9 bases. After removal of 7 bases from V and 4 bases from J, the junction contained 11 bases not matched to a gene. This CDR3 region has 15 residues. Germline CDR1 is MDHEN and CDR2 is SYDVKM. CDR3 loop: CASKLIGTGHYEQYF. The CDR3 nucleotides read TGTGCCAGCAAACTAATCGGGACAGGGCATTACGAGCAGTACTTC.

This clonotype turned up a few times. This rearrangement joins TRBV12-3 or TRBV12-4 to TRBJ2-7; tentatively, D is TRBD2 (6 bases). The ends were cut back, 8 bases at V and 0 bases at J, with 11 bases in the middle. This CDR3 contains 13 residues. Here the CDR3 DNA reads TGTGCCAGCGCCTGGGGGGACTCCTACGAGCAGTACTTC. Its translation: CASAWGDSYEQYF.

V gene TRBV4-1 combines with J gene TRBJ1-5; D gene unclear. CDR1 and CDR2 (germline): MGHRA, YSYEKL. Trimming shortened V by 0 bases and J by 5 bases, and 8 bases separated the two germline ends. CDR3 length: 14 residues. CDR3 loop: CASSQEDLYQPQHF. CDR3 sequence (DNA): TGCGCCAGCAGCCAAGAAGACCTATATCAGCCCCAGCATTTT.

There are a few counts of this clonotype. The chain is built from TRBV18 and TRBJ2-7; 8 bases match TRBD1. J lost 2 bases, V lost 6 bases, and 9 bases had no gene match. The CDR3 is made up of 15 amino acids. Per germline, CDR1 KGHSH and CDR2 LQKENI. The CDR3 DNA reads as TGTGCCAGCTCGCAGGGGACAGGCCTGACCTACGAGCAGTACTTC. The encoded protein is CASSQGTGLTYEQYF. The whole variable domain, filled in from reference TRBV18 and TRBJ2-7, reads NAGVMQNPRHLVRRRGQEARLRCSPMKGHSHVYWYRQLPEEGLKFMVYLQKENIIDESGMPKERFSAEFPKEGPSILRIQQVVRGDSAAYFCASSQGTGLTYEQYFGPGTRLTVT.

The V gene is TRBV12-3 or TRBV12-4, the J gene TRBJ1-4, with a possible D match to TRBD1 (5 bases). The germline V and J ends were trimmed by 5 bases and 7 bases, with 17 bases remaining between them. The CDR3 contains 15 residues. The CDR3 protein is CASSQFSAQGEKLFF. The CDR3 bases are TGTGCCAGCAGTCAATTTAGCGCCCAGGGTGAAAAACTGTTTTTT.

This chain connects TRBV5-1 to TRBJ2-7; D possibly corresponds to TRBD2 (6 bases). Germline lookup yields CDR1 SGHRS and CDR2 YFSETQ. Trimming stripped 5 bases from V and 6 bases from J, with 18 bases between. The CDR3 covers 14 residues. The DNA for the CDR3 is TGCGCCAGCAGTCCTACCGGTAATAGCGGCGAGCAGTACTTC. This encodes CASSPTGNSGEQYF. Full variable domain (outside the CDR3, taken from reference TRBV5-1 and TRBJ2-7): KAGVTQTPRYLIKTRGQQVTLSCSPISGHRSVSWYQQTPGQGLQFLFEYFSETQRNKGNFPGRFSGRQFSNSRSEMNVSTLELGDSALYLCASSPTGNSGEQYFGPGTRLTVT.

J is TRBJ2-7 and V is TRBV5-1; 8 bases fit TRBD2. Germline trimming cut 7 bases from V and 5 bases from J; bases unmatched to any gene: 11. From germline, CDR1 is SGHRS and CDR2 YFSETQ. The CDR3 sequence is 14 residues long. The CDR3, as DNA: TGCGCCAGCGCCATCGACGGGAGGGCCCACGAGCAGTACTTC. It specifies CASAIDGRAHEQYF.

In this sample, this clonotype turned up a few times. The genes are TRBV5-4 and TRBJ2-2, with TRBD1 as a possible D gene (6 bases). V dropped 1 base and J dropped 2 bases, with 12 bases sitting between them. CDR1 and CDR2 from the germline V gene are SGHNT and YYREEE (reference sequence). The CDR3 loop spans 16 amino acids. Here the CDR3 reads CASSLQQGSNTGELFF. The DNA for the CDR3 is TGTGCCAGCAGCTTGCAACAGGGTTCAAACACCGGGGAGCTGTTTTTT.

This clonotype was observed a handful of times. This chain links TRBV24-1 with TRBJ2-2; TRBD1 is a possible D gene (6 bases). Germline V gene lookup returns CDR1 KGHDR and CDR2 SFDVKD. The CDR3 loop spans 16 amino acids. Trimming stripped 3 bases from V and 5 bases from J, with 15 bases between. The CDR3 DNA sequence: TGTGCCACCAGTGATCAGGTACAGGGCCGAACCGGGGAGCTGTTTTTT. Protein product: CATSDQVQGRTGELFF.

This chain joins TRBV2 and TRBJ2-2, with no clear D. Germline assignment: CDR1 SNHLY and CDR2 FYNNEI. The CDR3 is 14 amino acids. V lost 6 bases to trimming and J lost 3 bases, with 11 bases between them. The CDR3 DNA sequence: TGTGCCAGCAGAAAGGGTCAGCACACCGGGGAGCTGTTTTTT. Translated, it gives CASRKGQHTGELFF. Complete variable domain (other parts from reference TRBV2 and TRBJ2-2): EPEVTQTPSHQVTQMGQEVILRCVPISNHLYFYWYRQILGQKVEFLVSFYNNEISEKSEIFDDQFSVERPDGSNFTLKIRSTKLEDSAMYFCASRKGQHTGELFFGEGSRLTVL.

In this sample, this clonotype turned up many times. Here the CDR3 DNA reads TGTGCCAGCAGCCAAGATCCGGGAGGTGGGTACAATGAGCAGTTCTTC. Its protein product is CASSQDPGGGYNEQFF. J is TRBJ2-1 and V is TRBV4-2; 7 bases fit TRBD2. The germline gives CDR1 LGHNA, CDR2 YNFKEQ. The CDR3 totals 16 residues. Trimming at V came to 0 bases and at J to 4 bases, leaving 6 bases not matched to a gene.

For the CDR3, the DNA is TGTGCCAGCAGCGACCGGGACAGCAGGGAGTACGCTGAAGCTTTCTTT. Amino acids: CASSDRDSREYAEAFF. This chain connects TRBV9 to TRBJ1-1, with 7 bases matching TRBD1. This CDR3 spans 16 amino acids. V gave up 3 bases and J gave up 6 bases; unmatched junction bases: 14. The germline V gene has CDR1 SGDLS and CDR2 YYNGEE.

The chain employs TRBV20-1 and TRBJ2-4; 10 nucleotides align to TRBD1. The CDR3 is 21 amino acids. The junction had 25 bases not matched to a gene; V was cut back by 5 bases and J by 3 bases. From germline, CDR1 is DFQATT and CDR2 SNEGSKA (reference sequence). The CDR3 spells CSAGGKFDRGRWDLVKNIQYF. The CDR3, as DNA: TGCAGTGCTGGAGGGAAATTCGACAGGGGGCGCTGGGATTTGGTCAAAAACATTCAGTACTTC.

A few counts support this clonotype. This chain links TRBV7-6 with TRBJ2-7, with D perhaps TRBD1 or TRBD2 (5 bases each). The CDR3 consists of 14 residues. V was cut by 1 base and J by 5 bases, with 12 bases left in between. Germline-derived CDR1 and CDR2 are SGHVS and FNYEAQ. This chain's CDR3 is CASSLGGGFDEQYF. CDR3 in DNA: TGTGCCAGCAGCTTAGGTGGGGGATTCGACGAGCAGTACTTC.

About this clonotype itself: A read error is possible here, since a much larger clone lies one base away. The chain recombines TRBV20-1 with TRBJ2-5; 7 positions agree with TRBD1. Germline V gene data show CDR1 as DFQATT and CDR2 as SNEGSKA (reference sequence). The CDR3 is made up of 14 amino acids. J was trimmed by 2 bases and V by 2 bases; bases with no gene match: 5. For the CDR3, the DNA is TGCAGTGCTAGATCTCCGGGACAGCAAGAGACCCAGTACTTC. Residues: CSARSPGQQETQYF.

This chain uses TRBV11-3 with TRBJ2-2; D call uncertain. CDR1 SGHNT and CDR2 YENEEA come from the germline V gene. Deletions cut 4 bases from V and 4 bases from J, with 7 bases between. The CDR3 has 13 residues. CDR3 in amino acids: CASSYLGTGELFF. The CDR3, as DNA: TGTGCCAGCAGCTACCTGGGCACCGGGGAGCTGTTTTTT. The full variable domain, with the rest looked up from reference TRBV11-3 and TRBJ2-2, is EAGVVQSPRYKIIEKKQPVAFWCNPISGHNTLYWYLQNLGQGPELLIRYENEEAVDDSQLPKDRFSAERLKGVDSTLKIQPAELGDSAVYLCASSYLGTGELFFGEGSRLTVL.

This chain uses TRBV13 with TRBJ2-5; D gene unclear. The germline V gene encodes CDR1 PRHDT and CDR2 FYEKMQ (reference sequence). V gave up 2 bases and J gave up 0 bases, with 10 bases separating them. The CDR3 is 15 amino acids. DNA of the CDR3: TGTGCCAGCAGCTTATTCGGCAGCTACCAAGAGACCCAGTACTTC. As protein: CASSLFGSYQETQYF.